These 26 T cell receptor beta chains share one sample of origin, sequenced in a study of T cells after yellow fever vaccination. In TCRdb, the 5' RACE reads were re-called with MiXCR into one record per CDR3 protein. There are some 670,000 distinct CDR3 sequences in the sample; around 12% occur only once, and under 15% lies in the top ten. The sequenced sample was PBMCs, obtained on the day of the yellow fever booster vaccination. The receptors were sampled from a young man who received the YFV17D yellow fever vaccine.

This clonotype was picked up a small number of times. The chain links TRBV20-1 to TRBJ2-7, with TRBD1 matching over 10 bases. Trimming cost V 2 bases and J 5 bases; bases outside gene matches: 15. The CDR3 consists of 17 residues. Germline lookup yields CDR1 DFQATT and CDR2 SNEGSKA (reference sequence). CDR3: CSARTGQGLEVRHEQYF. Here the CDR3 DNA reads TGCAGTGCTAGAACGGGACAGGGGTTAGAGGTCCGCCACGAGCAGTACTTC.

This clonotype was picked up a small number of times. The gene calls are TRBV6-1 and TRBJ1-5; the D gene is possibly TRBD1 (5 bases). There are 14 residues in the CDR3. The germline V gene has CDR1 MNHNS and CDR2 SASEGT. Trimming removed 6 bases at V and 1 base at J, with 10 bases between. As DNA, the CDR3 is TGTGCCAGCAGACCCGACAGAAGCAATCAGCCCCAGCATTTT. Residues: CASRPDRSNQPQHF.

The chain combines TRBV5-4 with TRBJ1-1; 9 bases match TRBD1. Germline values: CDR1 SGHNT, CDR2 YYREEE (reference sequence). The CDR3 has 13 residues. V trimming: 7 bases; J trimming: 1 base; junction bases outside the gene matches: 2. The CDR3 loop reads CASGDRENTEAFF. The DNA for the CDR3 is TGTGCCAGCGGGGACAGGGAGAACACTGAAGCTTTCTTT.

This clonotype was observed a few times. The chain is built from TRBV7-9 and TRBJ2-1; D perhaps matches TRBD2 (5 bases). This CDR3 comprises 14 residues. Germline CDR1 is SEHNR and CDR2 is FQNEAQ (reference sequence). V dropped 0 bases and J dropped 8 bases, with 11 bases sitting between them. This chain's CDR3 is CASSLARSEDEQFF. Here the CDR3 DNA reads TGTGCCAGCAGCTTAGCCAGGTCGGAGGATGAGCAGTTCTTC.

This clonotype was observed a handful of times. The CDR3 region has the DNA TGTGCCAGCAGCGTAGCTGCCGAAGCCTACGAGCAGTACTTC. This sequence encodes CASSVAAEAYEQYF. The chain carries TRBV9 and TRBJ2-7; no definite D call. Germline V gene sequence: CDR1 SGDLS, CDR2 YYNGEE. CDR3 length: 14 residues. Trimming took off 0 bases at V and 2 bases at J, with 9 bases between the two ends.

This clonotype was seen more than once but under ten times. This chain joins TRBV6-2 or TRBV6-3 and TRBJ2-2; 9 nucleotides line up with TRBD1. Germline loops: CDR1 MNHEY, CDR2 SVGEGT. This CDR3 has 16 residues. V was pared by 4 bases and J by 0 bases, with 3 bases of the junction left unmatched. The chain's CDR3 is CASSWTGVTNTGELFF. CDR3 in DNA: TGTGCCAGCAGTTGGACAGGGGTGACGAACACCGGGGAGCTGTTTTTT.

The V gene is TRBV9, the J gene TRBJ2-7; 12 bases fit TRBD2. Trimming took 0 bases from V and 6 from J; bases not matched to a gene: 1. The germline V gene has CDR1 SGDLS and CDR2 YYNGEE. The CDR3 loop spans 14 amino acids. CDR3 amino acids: CASSVELAGGEQYF. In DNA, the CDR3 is TGTGCCAGCAGCGTAGAACTAGCGGGAGGCGAGCAGTACTTC.

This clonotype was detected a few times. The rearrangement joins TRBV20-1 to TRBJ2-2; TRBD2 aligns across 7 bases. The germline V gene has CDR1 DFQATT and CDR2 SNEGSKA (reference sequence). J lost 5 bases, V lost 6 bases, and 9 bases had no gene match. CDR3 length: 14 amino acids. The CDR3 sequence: CSATGTKITGELFF. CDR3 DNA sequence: TGCAGTGCCACCGGGACTAAAATTACCGGGGAGCTGTTTTTT.

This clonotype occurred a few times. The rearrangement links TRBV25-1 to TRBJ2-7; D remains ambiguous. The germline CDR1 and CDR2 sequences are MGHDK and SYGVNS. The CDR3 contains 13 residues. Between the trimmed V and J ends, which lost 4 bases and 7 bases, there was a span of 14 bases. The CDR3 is CASSAHRLGEQYF. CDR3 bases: TGTGCCAGCAGTGCTCACCGCTTGGGTGAGCAGTACTTC.

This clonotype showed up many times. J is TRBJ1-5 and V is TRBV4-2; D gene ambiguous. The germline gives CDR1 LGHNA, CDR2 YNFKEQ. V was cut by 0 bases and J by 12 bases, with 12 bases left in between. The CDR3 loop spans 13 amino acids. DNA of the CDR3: TGTGCCAGCAGCCAAGATTTTGCCAGAGACCAGCATTTT. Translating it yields CASSQDFARDQHF.

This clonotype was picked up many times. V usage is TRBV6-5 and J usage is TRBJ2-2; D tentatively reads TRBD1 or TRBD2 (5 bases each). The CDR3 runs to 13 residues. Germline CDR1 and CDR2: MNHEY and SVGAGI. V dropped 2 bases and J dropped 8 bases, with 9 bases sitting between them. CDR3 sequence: CASSYGGWGELFF. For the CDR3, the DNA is TGTGCCAGCAGTTACGGGGGATGGGGGGAGCTGTTTTTT.

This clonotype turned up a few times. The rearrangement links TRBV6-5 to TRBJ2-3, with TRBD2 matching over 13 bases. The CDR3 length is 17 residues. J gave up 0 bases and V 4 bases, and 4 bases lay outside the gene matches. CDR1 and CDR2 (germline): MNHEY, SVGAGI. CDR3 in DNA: TGTGCCAGCAGTTCCGAGACTAGCGGGGGGAGCACAGATACGCAGTATTTT. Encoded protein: CASSSETSGGSTDTQYF.

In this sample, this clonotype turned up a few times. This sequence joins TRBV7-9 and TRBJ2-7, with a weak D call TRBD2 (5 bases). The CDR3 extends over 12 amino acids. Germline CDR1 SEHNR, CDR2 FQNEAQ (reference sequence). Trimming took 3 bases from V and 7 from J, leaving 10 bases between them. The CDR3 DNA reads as TGTGCCAGCAGCTTGGTGGGGAGTGAGCAGTACTTC. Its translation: CASSLVGSEQYF.

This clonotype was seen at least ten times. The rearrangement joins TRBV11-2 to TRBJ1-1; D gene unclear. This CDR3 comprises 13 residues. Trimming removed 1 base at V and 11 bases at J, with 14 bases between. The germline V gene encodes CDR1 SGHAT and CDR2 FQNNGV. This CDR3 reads CASSLVPRTEAFF. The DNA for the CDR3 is TGTGCCAGCAGCTTAGTCCCCCGGACGGAGGCTTTCTTT. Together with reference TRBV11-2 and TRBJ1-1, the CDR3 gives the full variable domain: EAGVAQSPRYKIIEKRQSVAFWCNPISGHATLYWYQQILGQGPKLLIQFQNNGVVDDSQLPKDRFSAERLKGVDSTLKIQPAKLEDSAVYLCASSLVPRTEAFFGQGTRLTVV.

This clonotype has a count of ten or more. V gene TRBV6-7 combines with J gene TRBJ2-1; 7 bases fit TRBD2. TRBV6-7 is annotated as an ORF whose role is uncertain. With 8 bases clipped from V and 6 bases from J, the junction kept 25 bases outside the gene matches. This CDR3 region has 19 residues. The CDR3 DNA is TGTGCCAGCGATGGGAGGTATAGGGGTCGAGGCGGGAGCGTCAATGAGCAGTTCTTC. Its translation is CASDGRYRGRGGSVNEQFF.

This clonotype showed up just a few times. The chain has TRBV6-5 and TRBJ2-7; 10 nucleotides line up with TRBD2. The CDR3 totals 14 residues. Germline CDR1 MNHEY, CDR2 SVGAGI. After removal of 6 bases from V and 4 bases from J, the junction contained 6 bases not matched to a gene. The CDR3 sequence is CASSYGTSEYEQYF. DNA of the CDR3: TGTGCCAGCAGCTACGGGACTAGCGAGTACGAGCAGTACTTC.

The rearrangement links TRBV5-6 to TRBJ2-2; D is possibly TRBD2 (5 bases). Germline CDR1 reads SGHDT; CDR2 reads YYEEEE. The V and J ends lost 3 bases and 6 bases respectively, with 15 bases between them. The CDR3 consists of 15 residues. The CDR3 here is CASSSEDFPAGELFF. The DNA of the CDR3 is TGTGCCAGCAGCTCGGAGGATTTTCCCGCCGGGGAGCTGTTTTTT.

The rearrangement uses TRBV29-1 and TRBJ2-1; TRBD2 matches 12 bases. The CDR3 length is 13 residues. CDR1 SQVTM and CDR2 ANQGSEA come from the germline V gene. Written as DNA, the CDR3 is TGCAGTGGACTAGCGGGGACCTACAATGAGCAGTTCTTC. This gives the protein CSGLAGTYNEQFF.

The CDR3 sequence is CASSLVLAPDTQYF. CDR3 nucleotide sequence: TGTGCCAGCAGCTTAGTATTAGCGCCAGATACGCAGTATTTT. This rearrangement joins TRBV7-6 to TRBJ2-3, with D possibly being TRBD2 (5 bases). The CDR3 totals 14 residues. Trimming removed 1 base at V and 4 bases at J, with 9 bases between. Germline CDR1 is SGHVS and CDR2 is FNYEAQ.

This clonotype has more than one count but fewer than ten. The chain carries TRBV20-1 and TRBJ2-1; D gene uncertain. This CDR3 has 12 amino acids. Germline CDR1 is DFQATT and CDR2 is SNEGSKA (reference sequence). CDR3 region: CSAGRTNNEQFF. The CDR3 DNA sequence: TGCAGCGCCGGGCGGACCAACAATGAGCAGTTCTTC.

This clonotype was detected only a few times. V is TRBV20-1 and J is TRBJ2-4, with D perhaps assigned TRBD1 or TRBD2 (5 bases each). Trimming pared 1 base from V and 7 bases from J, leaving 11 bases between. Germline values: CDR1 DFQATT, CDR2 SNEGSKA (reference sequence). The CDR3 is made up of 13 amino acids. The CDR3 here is CSARGRDPNIQYF. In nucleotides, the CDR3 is TGCAGTGCTAGAGGAAGGGACCCTAACATTCAGTACTTC.

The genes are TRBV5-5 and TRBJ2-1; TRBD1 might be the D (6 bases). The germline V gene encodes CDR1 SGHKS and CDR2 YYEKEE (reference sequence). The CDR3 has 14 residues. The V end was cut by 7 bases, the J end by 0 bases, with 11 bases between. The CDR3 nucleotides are TGTGCCAGCCTAAGACAGGACTCCTACAATGAGCAGTTCTTC. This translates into CASLRQDSYNEQFF.

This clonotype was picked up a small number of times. The CDR3 DNA follows: TGCGCCAGCAGTCTAACAGGGGGATACACCGGGGAGCTGTTTTTT. Encoded protein: CASSLTGGYTGELFF. The chain combines TRBV5-1 with TRBJ2-2; 8 bases are shared with TRBD1. This CDR3 is 15 amino acids long. Germline V gene lookup returns CDR1 SGHRS and CDR2 YFSETQ. V dropped 5 bases and J dropped 3; count of bases not matched to a gene: 6.

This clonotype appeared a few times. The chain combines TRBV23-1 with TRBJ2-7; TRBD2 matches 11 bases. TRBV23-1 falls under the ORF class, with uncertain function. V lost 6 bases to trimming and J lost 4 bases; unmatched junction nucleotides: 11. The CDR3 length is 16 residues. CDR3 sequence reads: CASRLPGTSGEYEQYF. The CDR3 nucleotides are TGCGCCAGCAGACTACCCGGGACTAGCGGAGAGTACGAGCAGTACTTC.

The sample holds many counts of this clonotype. CDR3: CSVEFMRYNEQFF. DNA of the CDR3: TGCAGCGTTGAATTTATGCGGTACAATGAGCAGTTCTTC. This chain connects TRBV29-1 to TRBJ2-1; no definite D call. The ends were cut back, 2 bases at V and 4 bases at J, with 9 bases in the middle. The CDR3 spans 13 residues. Germline lookup yields CDR1 SQVTM and CDR2 ANQGSEA.

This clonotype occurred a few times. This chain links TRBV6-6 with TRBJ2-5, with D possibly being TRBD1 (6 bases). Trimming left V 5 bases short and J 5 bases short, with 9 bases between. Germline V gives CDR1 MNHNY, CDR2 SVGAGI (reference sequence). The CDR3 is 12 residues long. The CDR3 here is CASSTGTETQYF. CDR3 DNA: TGTGCCAGCAGTACAGGGACGGAGACCCAGTACTTC.